This T cell receptor (beta chain) was identified in a study of vaccination effects on CD4 cells after COVID-19. V was cut by 2 bases and J by 4 bases, with 14 bases left in between. This CDR3 has 15 residues. Per the germline V gene, CDR1 is SEHNR and CDR2 is FQNEAQ (reference sequence). Clones were sequenced by immunoSEQ multiplex PCR, and TCRdb holds only the in-frame ones, with some missing. Of 20,000 or so clones listed, more than 70% are singletons. Peptide-pool stimulation followed by sequencing identified expanded antigen-specific CD4+ clonotypes in the ViraFEST assay. Following a roughly 10-day culture, CD4+ T cells were purified. Nucleocapsid antibodies stayed negative before and after vaccination, showing no earlier SARS-CoV-2 infection. IL-2 at roughly 9.7 IU/ml and peptides at 9.5 to 10 ug/ml were added to cultured PBMC, around 2.2 million per well. Note on this clone: Its specificity is unknown.

General study findings and limits: Substantial clonal contraction characterized both infection- and vaccine-induced clones late after vaccination. Few convalescent patients were included, and no early post-infection timepoints were sampled.

The source material was CD4+ T cells from PBMCs cultured with HCoV-NL63 spike peptides, sampled before COVID-19 vaccination. J is TRBJ1-2 and V is TRBV7-9; tentative D call: TRBD1 (6 bases). This TCR was recovered from a human donor who received a COVID-19 vaccine. CDR3 region: CASSLSRTELYGYTF. CDR3 in DNA: TGTGCCAGCAGCTTATCGAGGACAGAGCTCTATGGCTACACCTTC.